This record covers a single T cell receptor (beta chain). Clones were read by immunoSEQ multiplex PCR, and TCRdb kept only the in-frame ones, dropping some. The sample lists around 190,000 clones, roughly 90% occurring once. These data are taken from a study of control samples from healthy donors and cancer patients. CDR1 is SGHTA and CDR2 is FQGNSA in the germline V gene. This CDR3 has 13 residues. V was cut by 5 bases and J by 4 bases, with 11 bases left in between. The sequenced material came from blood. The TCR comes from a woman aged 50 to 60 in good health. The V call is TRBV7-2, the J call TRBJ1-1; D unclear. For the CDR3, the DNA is TGTGCCAGCAGCGTGGGAGAGAGCACTGAAGCTTTCTTT. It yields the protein CASSVGESTEAFF.